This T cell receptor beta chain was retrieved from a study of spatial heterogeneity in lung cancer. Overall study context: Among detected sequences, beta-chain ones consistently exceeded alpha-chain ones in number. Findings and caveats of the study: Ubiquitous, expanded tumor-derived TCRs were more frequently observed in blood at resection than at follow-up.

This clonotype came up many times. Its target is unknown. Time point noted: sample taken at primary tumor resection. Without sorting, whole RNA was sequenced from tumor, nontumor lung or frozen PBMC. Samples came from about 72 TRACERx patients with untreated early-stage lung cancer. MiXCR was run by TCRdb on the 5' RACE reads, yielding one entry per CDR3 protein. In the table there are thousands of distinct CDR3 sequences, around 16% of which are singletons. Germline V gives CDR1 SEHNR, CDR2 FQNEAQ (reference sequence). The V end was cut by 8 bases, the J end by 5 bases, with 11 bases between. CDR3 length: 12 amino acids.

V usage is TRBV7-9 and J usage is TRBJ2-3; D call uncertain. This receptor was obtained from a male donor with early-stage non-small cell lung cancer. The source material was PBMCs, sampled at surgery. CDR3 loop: CASGFEVDTQYF. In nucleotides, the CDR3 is TGTGCCAGCGGATTCGAGGTAGATACGCAGTATTTT.